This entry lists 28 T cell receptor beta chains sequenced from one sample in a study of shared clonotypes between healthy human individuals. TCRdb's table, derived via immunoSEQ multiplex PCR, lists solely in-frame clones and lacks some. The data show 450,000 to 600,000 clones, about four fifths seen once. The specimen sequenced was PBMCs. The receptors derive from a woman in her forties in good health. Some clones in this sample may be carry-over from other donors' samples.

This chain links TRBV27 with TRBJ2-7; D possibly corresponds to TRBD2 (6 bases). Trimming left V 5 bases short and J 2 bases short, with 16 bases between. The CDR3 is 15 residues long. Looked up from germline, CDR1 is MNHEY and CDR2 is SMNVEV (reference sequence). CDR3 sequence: CASSTVAVTTYEQYF. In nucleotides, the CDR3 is TGTGCCAGCAGTACGGTAGCGGTAACTACCTACGAGCAGTACTTC.

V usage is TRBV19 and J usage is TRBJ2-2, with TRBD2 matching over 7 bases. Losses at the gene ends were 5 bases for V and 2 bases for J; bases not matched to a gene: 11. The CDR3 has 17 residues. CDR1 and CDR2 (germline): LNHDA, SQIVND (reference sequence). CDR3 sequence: CASSWVGGPSNTGELFF. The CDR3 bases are TGTGCCAGTAGTTGGGTGGGAGGGCCCTCAAACACCGGGGAGCTGTTTTTT.

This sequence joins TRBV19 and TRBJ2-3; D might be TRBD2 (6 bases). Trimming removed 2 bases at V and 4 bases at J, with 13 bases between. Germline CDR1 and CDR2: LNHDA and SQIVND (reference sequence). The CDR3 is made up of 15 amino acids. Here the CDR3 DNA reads TGTGCCAGTAGTATAAGAGCGGGTGGCGCAGATACGCAGTATTTT. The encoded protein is CASSIRAGGADTQYF.

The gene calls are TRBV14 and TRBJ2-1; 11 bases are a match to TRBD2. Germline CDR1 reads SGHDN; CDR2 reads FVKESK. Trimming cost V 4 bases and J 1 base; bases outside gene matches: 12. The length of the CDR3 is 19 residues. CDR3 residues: CASSRLGTSGPVSYNEQFF. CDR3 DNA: TGTGCCAGCAGCCGTCTCGGGACTAGCGGCCCCGTTTCCTACAATGAGCAGTTCTTC.

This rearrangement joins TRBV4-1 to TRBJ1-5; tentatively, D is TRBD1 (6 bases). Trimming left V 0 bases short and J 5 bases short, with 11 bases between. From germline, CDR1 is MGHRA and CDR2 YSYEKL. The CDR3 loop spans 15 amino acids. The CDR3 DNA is TGCGCCAGCAGCCAAGATTTCAGGACAGATCAGCCCCAGCATTTT. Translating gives CASSQDFRTDQPQHF.

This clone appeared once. This chain's CDR3 is CASSFGTSLSYEQYF. The CDR3 DNA is TGTGCCAGCAGCTTTGGGACATCCCTTTCCTACGAGCAGTACTTC. This sequence joins TRBV11-2 and TRBJ2-7, with D maybe TRBD1 (6 bases). The V end lost 3 bases, the J end lost 1 base, and 13 bases lay between the germline ends. CDR1 and CDR2 (germline): SGHAT, FQNNGV. The CDR3 spans 15 residues.

The chain's CDR3 is CATSRAVVGNSPLHF. CDR3 bases: TGTGCCACCAGCAGAGCCGTGGTGGGTAATTCACCCCTCCACTTT. V usage is TRBV15 and J usage is TRBJ1-6, with no clear D. Germline values: CDR1 LNHNV, CDR2 YYDKDF (reference sequence). The CDR3 loop spans 15 amino acids. The V end lost 1 base, the J end lost 6 bases, and 10 bases lay between the germline ends.

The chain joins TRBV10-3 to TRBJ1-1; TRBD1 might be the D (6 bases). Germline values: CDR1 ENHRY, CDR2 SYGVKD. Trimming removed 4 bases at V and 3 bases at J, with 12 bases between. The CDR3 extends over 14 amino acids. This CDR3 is CAISATGRDTEAFF. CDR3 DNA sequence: TGTGCCATCAGTGCCACAGGGAGGGACACTGAAGCTTTCTTT.

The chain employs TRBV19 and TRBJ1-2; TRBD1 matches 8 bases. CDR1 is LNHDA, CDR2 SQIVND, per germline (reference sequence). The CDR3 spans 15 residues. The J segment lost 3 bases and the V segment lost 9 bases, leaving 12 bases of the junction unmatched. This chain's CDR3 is CASHASQGADYGYTF. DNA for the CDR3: TGTGCCAGCCACGCTAGTCAGGGGGCGGACTATGGCTACACCTTC.

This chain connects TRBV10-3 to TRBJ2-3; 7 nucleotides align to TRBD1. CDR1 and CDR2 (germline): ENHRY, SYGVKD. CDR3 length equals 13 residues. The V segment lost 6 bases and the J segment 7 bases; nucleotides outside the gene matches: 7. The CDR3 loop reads CAIRETGRHTQYF. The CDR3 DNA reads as TGTGCCATCAGGGAGACAGGGCGACATACGCAGTATTTT.

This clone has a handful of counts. As DNA, the CDR3 is TGTGCCAGCAGCTTGGGGACCTGGAGCAATCAGCCCCAGCATTTT. It is translated as CASSLGTWSNQPQHF. This chain uses TRBV5-6 with TRBJ1-5; no reliable D call. Germline assignment: CDR1 SGHDT and CDR2 YYEEEE. Trimming took 0 bases from V and 1 from J, leaving 8 bases between them. This CDR3 spans 15 amino acids.

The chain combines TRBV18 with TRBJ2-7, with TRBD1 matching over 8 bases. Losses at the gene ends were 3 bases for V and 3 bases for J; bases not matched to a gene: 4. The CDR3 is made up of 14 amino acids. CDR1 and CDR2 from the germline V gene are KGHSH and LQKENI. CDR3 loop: CASSPTTGGYEQYF. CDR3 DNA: TGTGCCAGCTCACCTACAACAGGGGGCTACGAGCAGTACTTC.

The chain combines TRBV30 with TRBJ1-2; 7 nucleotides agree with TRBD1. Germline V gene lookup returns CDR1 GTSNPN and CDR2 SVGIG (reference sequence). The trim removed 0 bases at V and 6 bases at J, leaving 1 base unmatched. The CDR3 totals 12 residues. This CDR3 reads CAWSVGQDGYTF. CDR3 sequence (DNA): TGTGCCTGGAGTGTAGGACAGGATGGCTACACCTTC.

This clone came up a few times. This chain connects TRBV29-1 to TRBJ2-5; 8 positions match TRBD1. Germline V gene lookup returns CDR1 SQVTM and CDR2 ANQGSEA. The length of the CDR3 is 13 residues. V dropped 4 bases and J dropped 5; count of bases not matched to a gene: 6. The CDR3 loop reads CSVGPGGAETQYF. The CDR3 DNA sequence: TGCAGCGTTGGTCCAGGGGGCGCGGAGACCCAGTACTTC.

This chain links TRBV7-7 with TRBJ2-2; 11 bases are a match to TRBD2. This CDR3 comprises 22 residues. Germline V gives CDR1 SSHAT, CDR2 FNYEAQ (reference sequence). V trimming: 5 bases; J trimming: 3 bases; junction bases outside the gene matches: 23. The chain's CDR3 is CASSVKVAGGVAGGPYTGELFF. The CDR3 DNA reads TGTGCCAGCAGCGTAAAAGTGGCAGGGGGTGTAGCGGGAGGGCCTTACACCGGGGAGCTGTTTTTT.

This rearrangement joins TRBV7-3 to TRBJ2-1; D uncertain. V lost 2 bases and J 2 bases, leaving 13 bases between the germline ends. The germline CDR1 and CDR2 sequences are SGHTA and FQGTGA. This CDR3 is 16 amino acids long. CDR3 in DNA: TGTGCCAGCAGCTTAGTCGGTAGCCGGGCCTACAATGAGCAGTTCTTC. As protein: CASSLVGSRAYNEQFF. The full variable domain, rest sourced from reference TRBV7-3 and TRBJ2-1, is GAGVSQTPSNKVTEKGKYVELRCDPISGHTALYWYRQSLGQGPEFLIYFQGTGAADDSGLPNDRFFAVRPEGSVSTLKIQRTERGDSAVYLCASSLVGSRAYNEQFFGPGTRLTVL.

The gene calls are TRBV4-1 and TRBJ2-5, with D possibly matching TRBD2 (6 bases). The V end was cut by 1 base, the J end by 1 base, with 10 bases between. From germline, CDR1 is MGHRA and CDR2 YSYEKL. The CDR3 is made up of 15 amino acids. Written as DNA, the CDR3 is TGCGCCAGCAGCCAAGGGGGGGTGCGCCAAGAGACCCAGTACTTC. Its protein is CASSQGGVRQETQYF.

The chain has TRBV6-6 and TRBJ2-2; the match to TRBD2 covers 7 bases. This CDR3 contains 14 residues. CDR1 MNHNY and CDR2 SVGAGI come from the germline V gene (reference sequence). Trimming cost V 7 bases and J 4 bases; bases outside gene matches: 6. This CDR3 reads CASKPGGTTGELFF. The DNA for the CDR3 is TGTGCCAGCAAGCCGGGAGGCACCACCGGGGAGCTGTTTTTT.

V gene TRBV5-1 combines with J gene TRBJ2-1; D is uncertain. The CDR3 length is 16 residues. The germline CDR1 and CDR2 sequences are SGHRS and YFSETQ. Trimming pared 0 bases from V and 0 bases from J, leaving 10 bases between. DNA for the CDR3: TGCGCCAGCAGCTTGGATGCCAGCTACTCCTACAATGAGCAGTTCTTC. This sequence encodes CASSLDASYSYNEQFF.

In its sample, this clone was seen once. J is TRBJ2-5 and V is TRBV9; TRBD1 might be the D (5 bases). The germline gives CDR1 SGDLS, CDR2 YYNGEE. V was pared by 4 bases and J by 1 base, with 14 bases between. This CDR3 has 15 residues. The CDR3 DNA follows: TGTGCCAGCAGCTCTTACGGACAAGGCCAAGAGACCCAGTACTTC. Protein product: CASSSYGQGQETQYF. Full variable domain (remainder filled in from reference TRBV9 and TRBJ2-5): DSGVTQTPKHLITATGQRVTLRCSPRSGDLSVYWYQQSLDQGLQFLIQYYNGEERAKGNILERFSAQQFPDLHSELNLSSLELGDSALYFCASSSYGQGQETQYFGPGTRLLVL.

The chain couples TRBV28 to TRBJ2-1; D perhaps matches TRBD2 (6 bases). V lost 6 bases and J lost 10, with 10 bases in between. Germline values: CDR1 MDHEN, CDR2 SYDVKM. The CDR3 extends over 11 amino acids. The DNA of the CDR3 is TGTGCCAGCAGCCGCCGGGGGGAGCAGTTCTTC. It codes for CASSRRGEQFF.

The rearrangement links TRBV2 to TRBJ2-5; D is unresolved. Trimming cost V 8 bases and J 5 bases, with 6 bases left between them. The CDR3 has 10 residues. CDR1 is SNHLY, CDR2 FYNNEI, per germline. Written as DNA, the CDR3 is TGTGCCAGCGATGGCGAGACCCAGTACTTC. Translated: CASDGETQYF.

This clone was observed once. CDR3 sequence reads: CASSRGGTPGQYF. The CDR3 coding sequence is TGTGCCAGCAGCAGGGGAGGAACCCCAGGGCAGTACTTC. The chain is built from TRBV21-1 and TRBJ2-7; the DNA was not used to check the table's D call, TRBD2. TRBV21-1 is a pseudogene locus. The CDR3 contains 13 residues.

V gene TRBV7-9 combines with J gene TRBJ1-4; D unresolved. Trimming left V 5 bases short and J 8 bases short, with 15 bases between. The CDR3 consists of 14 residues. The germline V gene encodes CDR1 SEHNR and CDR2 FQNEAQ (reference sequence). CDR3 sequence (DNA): TGTGCCAGCAGCCTGCTGGTAGTTGGAGAAAAACTGTTTTTT. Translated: CASSLLVVGEKLFF.

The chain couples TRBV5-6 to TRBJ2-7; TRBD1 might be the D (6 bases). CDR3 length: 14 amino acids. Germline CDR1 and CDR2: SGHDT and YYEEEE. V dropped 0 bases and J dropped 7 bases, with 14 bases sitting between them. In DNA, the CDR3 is TGTGCCAGCAGCTTGGCATCAGGGGTGGGTGAGCAGTACTTC. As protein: CASSLASGVGEQYF. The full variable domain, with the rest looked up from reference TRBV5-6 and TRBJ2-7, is DAGVTQSPTHLIKTRGQQVTLRCSPKSGHDTVSWYQQALGQGPQFIFQYYEEEERQRGNFPDRFSGHQFPNYSSELNVNALLLGDSALYLCASSLASGVGEQYFGPGTRLTVT.

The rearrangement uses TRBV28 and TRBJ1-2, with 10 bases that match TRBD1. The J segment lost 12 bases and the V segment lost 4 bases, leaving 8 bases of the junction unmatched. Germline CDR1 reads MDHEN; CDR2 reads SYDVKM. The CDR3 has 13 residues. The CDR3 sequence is CASSSPGQGYNTF. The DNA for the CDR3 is TGTGCCAGCAGTTCACCGGGACAGGGGTATAACACCTTC.

CDR3 residues: CASRETGEYNEQFF. The CDR3 DNA is TGTGCCAGCAGAGAGACAGGGGAATACAATGAGCAGTTCTTC. The J gene is TRBJ2-1, the V gene TRBV28; 8 bases fit TRBD1. V dropped 6 bases and J dropped 4; count of bases not matched to a gene: 5. Germline V lookup: CDR1 MDHEN, CDR2 SYDVKM. The CDR3 is made up of 14 amino acids.

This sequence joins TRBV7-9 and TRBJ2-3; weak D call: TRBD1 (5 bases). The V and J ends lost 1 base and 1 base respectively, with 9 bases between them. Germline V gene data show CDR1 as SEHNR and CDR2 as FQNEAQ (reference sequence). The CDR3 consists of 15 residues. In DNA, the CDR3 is TGTGCCAGCAGCTTAGAAGGCAGGGGCACAGATACGCAGTATTTT. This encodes CASSLEGRGTDTQYF.